This T cell receptor (beta chain) was retrieved from a study of blood T cell repertoires in COVID-19. About the research overall: Samples of COVID-19 (acute and convalescent) were obtained from the United States, Italy and Spain.

Authors' analysis steps: Amplifying reference gene primers gave estimates of nucleated cell counts. The repertoire was sequenced with immunoSEQ multiplex PCR; TCRdb's copy has only in-frame clones and lacks some. V and J calls and clone size are those listed in that table; D and trimming were worked out from the DNA. Of roughly 76,000 clones in the sample, roughly 89% were seen once. This CDR3 is built from 14 residues. CDR1 and CDR2 (germline): SGHRS, YFSETQ. Trimming removed 2 bases at V and 8 bases at J, with 13 bases between. The sequenced material came from peripheral blood. The chain uses TRBV5-1 and TRBJ1-4; D is unclear. The TCR was taken from a man aged 65-85 years with active or convalescent COVID-19. The CDR3 here is CASSFTPNREKLFF. CDR3 DNA sequence: TGCGCCAGCAGCTTCACCCCGAACCGGGAAAAACTGTTTTTT.